The clone carrying this T cell receptor (beta chain) has only a few counts. Its antigen is currently unknown. The data were taken from a study of blood T cells in healthy people across ages. Across the study: Using template switching, researchers captured about one barcoded beta molecule for each two T cells.

Study-level findings and limits: Fewer expanded clones and more diversity marked long-lived versus aged donors. Per million T cells, the diversity of TCR beta decreased roughly linearly as age advanced.

Trimming left V 1 base short and J 5 bases short, with 18 bases between. Germline lookup yields CDR1 SGHTA and CDR2 FQGNSA. The CDR3 contains 17 residues. Primers used in a second PCR of about 6 to 11 cycles were a sample-barcoded 5' primer and a J-beta primer mix. Each sample provided no less than 2.5 million CDR3-containing paired-end reads. Using its own MiXCR run on the 5' RACE reads, TCRdb lists one record per CDR3 protein. Here the sample spans roughly 2 million distinct CDR3 sequences, approximately 50% being singletons. The chain joins TRBV7-2 to TRBJ2-1; weak D call: TRBD1 (5 bases). The TCR was taken from a woman aged 40 to 49 in good health. Material for sequencing was blood. CDR3 amino acids: CASSLVWARDRDNEQFF. The CDR3 coding sequence is TGTGCCAGCAGCTTAGTTTGGGCCAGGGATCGGGACAATGAGCAGTTCTTC. The variable domain in full, completed from reference TRBV7-2 and TRBJ2-1, reads GAGVSQSPSNKVTEKGKDVELRCDPISGHTALYWYRQSLGQGLEFLIYFQGNSAPDKSGLPSDRFSAERTGGSVSTLTIQRTQQEDSAVYLCASSLVWARDRDNEQFFGPGTRLTVL.